The subject of this entry is one T cell receptor (beta chain). Its antigen remains unknown. Deletions cut 4 bases from V and 0 bases from J, with 18 bases between. Per germline, CDR1 KGHSH and CDR2 LQKENI. The CDR3 is 17 residues long. These data originate in a study of cytomegalovirus exposure and HLA in healthy donors. Whole-study context: Prior work identified around 120 million unique TCR beta sequences in some 200 million T cells.

General observations from the study: A missense DCLRE1C variant was associated with V- and J-gene trimming of TCR beta chains in a later analysis, and an independent cohort replicated the association. As was reported, the HLA-A and HLA-B alleles of most subjects were accurately predicted from TCR beta sequences. It was about 180 TCR beta chains that were listed as cytomegalovirus-associated.

A multiplex PCR was run with 60 Vbeta primers and 13 Jbeta primers. Here immunoSEQ multiplex PCR was the method, and the copy in TCRdb shows in-frame clones only, minus some. In total, the table holds about 140,000 clones. The origin of this receptor is a man aged 40-49 years in good health and CMV-seronegative. The V and J genes are TRBV18 and TRBJ1-1, with D possibly matching TRBD1 (5 bases). Sequenced material: PBMCs. The CDR3 nucleotides read TGTGCCAGCTCACGCCGAGTCGGGGGGGAAATGAACACTGAAGCTTTCTTT. Translating it yields CASSRRVGGEMNTEAFF.